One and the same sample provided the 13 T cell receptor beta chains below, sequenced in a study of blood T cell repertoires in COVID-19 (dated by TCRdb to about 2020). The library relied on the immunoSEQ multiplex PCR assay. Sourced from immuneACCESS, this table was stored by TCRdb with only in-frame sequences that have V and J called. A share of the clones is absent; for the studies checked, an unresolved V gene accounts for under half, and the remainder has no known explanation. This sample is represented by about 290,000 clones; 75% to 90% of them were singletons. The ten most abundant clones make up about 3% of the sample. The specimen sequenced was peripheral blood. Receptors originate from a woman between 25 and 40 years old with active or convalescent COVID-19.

The CDR3, as DNA: TGTGCCAGCAGTGAAACAGGGCCCTCTGGAGGAAACACCATATATTTT. Translating it yields CASSETGPSGGNTIYF. The V gene is TRBV2, the J gene TRBJ1-3, with D possibly being TRBD1 (6 bases). The V end was cut by 2 bases, the J end by 4 bases, with 15 bases between. CDR1 is SNHLY, CDR2 FYNNEI, per germline. The CDR3 runs to 16 residues.

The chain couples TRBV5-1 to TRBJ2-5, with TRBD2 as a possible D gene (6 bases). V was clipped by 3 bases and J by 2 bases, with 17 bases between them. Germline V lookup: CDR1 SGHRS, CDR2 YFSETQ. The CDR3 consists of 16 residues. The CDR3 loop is CASSSQEGSLQETQYF. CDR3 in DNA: TGCGCCAGCAGCTCCCAGGAGGGGTCCCTACAAGAGACCCAGTACTTC.

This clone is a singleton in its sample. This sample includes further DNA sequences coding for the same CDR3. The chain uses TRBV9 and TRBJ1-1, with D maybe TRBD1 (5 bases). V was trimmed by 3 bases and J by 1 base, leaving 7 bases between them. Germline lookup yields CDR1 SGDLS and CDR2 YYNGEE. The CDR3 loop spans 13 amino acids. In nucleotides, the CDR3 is TGTGCCAGCAGCGGCAGGGCGAACACTGAAGCTTTCTTT. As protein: CASSGRANTEAFF. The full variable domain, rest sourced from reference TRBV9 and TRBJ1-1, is DSGVTQTPKHLITATGQRVTLRCSPRSGDLSVYWYQQSLDQGLQFLIQYYNGEERAKGNILERFSAQQFPDLHSELNLSSLELGDSALYFCASSGRANTEAFFGQGTRLTVV.

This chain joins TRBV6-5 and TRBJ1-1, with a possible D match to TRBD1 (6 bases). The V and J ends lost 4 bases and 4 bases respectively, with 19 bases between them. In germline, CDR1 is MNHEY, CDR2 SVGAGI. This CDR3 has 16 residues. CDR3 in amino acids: CASSSSTLRGATEAFF. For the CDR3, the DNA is TGTGCCAGCAGTTCGTCAACACTCAGGGGAGCCACTGAAGCTTTCTTT.

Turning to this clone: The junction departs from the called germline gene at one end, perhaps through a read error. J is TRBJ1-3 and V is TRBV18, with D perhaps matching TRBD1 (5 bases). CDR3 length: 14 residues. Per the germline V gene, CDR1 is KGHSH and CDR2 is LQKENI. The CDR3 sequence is CASSPPVPGNTIYF. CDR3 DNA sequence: TGTGCCAGCTCGCCACCGGTCCCAGGGAACACCATATATTTT. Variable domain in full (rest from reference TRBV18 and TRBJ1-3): NAGVMQNPRHLVRRRGQEARLRCSPMKGHSHVYWYRQLPEEGLKFMVYLQKENIIDESGMPKERFSAEFPKEGPSILRIQQVVRGDSAAYFCASSPPVPGNTIYFGEGSWLTVV.

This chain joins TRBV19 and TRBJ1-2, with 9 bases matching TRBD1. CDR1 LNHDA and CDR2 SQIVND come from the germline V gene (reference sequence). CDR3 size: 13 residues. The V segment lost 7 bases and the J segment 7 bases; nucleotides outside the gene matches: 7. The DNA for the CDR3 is TGTGCCAGTACGAGAACAGGGGGCCGTGGCTACACCTTC. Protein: CASTRTGGRGYTF.

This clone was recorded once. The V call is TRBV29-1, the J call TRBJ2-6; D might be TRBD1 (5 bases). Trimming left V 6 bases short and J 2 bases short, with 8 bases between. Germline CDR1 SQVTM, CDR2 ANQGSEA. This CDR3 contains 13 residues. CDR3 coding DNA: TGCAGCGTCAGGGTAACTGGGGCCAACGTCCTGACTTTC. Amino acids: CSVRVTGANVLTF.

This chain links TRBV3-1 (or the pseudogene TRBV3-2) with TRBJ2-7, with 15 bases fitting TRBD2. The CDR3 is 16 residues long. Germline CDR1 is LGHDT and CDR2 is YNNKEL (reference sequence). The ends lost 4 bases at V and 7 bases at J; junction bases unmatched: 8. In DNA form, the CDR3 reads TGTGCCAGCAGCCGGTCTGGACTAGCGGGGGGGCAAGAGCAGTACTTC. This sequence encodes CASSRSGLAGGQEQYF.

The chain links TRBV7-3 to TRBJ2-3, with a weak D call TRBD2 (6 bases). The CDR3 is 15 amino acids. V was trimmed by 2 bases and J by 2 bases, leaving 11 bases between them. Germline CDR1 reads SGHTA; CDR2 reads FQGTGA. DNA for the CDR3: TGTGCCAGCAGCTTATGGAGGGGCCCCACAGATACGCAGTATTTT. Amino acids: CASSLWRGPTDTQYF.

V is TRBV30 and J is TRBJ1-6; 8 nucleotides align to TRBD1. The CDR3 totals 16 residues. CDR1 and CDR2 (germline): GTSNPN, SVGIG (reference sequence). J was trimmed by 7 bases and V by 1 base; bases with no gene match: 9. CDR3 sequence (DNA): TGTGCCTGGAGTGACCCCCGGACAGGGTGGAATTCACCCCTCCACTTT. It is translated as CAWSDPRTGWNSPLHF.

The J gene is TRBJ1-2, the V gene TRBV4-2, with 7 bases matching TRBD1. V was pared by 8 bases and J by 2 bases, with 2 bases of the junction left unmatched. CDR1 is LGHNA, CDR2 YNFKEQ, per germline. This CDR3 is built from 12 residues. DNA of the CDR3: TGTGCCAGCTTGGGACAGAACTATGGCTACACCTTC. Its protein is CASLGQNYGYTF.

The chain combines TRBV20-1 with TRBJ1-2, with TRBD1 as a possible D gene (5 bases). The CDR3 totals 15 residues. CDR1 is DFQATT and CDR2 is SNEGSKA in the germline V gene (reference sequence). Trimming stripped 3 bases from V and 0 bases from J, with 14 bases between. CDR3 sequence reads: CSASPQGPSNYGYTF. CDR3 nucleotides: TGCAGTGCTAGTCCTCAGGGTCCCTCTAACTATGGCTACACCTTC.

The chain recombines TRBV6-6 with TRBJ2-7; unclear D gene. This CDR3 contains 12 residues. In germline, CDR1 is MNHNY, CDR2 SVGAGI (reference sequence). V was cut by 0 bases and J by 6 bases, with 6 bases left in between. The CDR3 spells CASSYSSIEQYF. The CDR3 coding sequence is TGTGCCAGCAGTTACTCGAGCATCGAGCAGTACTTC.